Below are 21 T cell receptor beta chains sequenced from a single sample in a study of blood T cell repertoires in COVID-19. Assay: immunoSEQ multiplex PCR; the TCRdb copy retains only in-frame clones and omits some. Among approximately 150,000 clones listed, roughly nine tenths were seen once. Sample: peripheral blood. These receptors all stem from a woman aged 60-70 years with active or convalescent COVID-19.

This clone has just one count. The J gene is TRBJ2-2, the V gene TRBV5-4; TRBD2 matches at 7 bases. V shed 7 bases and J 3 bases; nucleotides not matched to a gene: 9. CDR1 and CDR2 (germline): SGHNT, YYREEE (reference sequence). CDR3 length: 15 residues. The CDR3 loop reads CASRLGGGDTGELFF. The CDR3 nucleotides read TGTGCCAGCCGCCTTGGCGGGGGAGACACCGGGGAGCTGTTTTTT.

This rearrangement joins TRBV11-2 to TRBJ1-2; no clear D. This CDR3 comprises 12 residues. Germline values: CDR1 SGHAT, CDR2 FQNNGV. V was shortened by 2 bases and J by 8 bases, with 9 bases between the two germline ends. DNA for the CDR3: TGTGCCAGCAGCTTACTCCTGTTGGGCTACACCTTC. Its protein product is CASSLLLLGYTF. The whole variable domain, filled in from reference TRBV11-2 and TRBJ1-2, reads EAGVAQSPRYKIIEKRQSVAFWCNPISGHATLYWYQQILGQGPKLLIQFQNNGVVDDSQLPKDRFSAERLKGVDSTLKIQPAKLEDSAVYLCASSLLLLGYTFGSGTRLTVV.

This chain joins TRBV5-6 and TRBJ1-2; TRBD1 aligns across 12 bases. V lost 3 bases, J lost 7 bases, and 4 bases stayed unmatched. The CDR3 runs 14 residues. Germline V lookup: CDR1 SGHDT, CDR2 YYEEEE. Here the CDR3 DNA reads TGTGCCAGCAGCTGGGGACAGGGGGCGGTTGGCTACACCTTC. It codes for CASSWGQGAVGYTF.

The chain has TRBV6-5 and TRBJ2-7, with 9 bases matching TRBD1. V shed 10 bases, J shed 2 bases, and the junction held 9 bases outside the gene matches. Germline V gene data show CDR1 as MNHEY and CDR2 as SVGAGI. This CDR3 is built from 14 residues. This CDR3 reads CAIDRGINTYEQYF. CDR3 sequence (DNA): TGTGCCATTGACAGGGGGATCAACACCTACGAGCAGTACTTC.

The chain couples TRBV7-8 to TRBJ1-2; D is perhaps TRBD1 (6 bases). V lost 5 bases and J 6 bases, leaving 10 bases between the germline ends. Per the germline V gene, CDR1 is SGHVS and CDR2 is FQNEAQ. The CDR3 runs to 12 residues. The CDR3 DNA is TGTGCCAGCAGCATCCACAGGGATGGCTACACCTTC. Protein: CASSIHRDGYTF.

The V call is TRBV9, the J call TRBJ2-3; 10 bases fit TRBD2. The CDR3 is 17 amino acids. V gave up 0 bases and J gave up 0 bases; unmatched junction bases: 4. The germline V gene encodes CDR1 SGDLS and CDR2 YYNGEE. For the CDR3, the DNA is TGTGCCAGCAGCGTAGCGCCAGCGGGGGGGAGCACAGATACGCAGTATTTT. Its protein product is CASSVAPAGGSTDTQYF.

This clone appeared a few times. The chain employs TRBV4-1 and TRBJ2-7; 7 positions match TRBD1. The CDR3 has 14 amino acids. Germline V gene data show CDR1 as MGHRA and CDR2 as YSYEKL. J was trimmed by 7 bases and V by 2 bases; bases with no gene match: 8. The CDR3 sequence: CASSQTTGSGEQYF. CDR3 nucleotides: TGCGCCAGCAGCCAAACGACAGGGTCTGGGGAGCAGTACTTC.

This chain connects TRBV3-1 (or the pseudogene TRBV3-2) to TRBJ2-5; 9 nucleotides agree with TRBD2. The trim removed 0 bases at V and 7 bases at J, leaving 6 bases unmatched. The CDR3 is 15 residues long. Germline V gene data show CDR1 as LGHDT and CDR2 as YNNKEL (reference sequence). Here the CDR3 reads CASSQDIAGAGTQYF. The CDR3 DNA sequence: TGTGCCAGCAGCCAAGATATAGCGGGGGCAGGGACCCAGTACTTC.

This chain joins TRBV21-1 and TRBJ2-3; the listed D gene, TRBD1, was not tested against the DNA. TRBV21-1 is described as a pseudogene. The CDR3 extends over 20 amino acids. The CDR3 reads CASSLLGLGSNATSTDTQYF. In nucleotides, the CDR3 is TGTGCCAGCAGCTTGCTTGGATTGGGCAGTAATGCTACTAGCACAGATACGCAGTATTTT.

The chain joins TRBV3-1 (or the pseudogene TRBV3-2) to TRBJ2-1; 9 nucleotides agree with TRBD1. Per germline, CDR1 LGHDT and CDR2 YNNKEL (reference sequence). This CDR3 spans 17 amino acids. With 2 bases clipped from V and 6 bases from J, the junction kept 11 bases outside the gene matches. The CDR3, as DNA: TGTGCCAGCAGCCAAAGGATACGGGACAGGGCATGCAATGAGCAGTTCTTC. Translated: CASSQRIRDRACNEQFF.

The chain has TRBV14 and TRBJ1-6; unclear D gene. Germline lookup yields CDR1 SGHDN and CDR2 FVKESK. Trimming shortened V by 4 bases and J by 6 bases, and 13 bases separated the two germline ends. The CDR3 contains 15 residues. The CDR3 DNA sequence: TGTGCCAGCAGCCTCAGACTTTCACCTAATTCACCCCTCCACTTT. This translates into CASSLRLSPNSPLHF.

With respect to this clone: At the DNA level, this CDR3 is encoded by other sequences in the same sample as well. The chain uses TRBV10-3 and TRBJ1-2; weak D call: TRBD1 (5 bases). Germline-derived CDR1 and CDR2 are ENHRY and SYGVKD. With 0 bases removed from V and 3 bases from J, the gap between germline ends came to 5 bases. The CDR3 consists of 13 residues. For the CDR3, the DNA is TGTGCCATCAGTGAGTCAGGGGACTATGGCTACACCTTC. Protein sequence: CAISESGDYGYTF.

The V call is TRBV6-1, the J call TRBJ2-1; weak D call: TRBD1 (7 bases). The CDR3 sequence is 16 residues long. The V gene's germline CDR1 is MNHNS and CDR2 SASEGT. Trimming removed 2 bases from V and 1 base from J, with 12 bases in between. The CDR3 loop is CASSESGGRSYNEQFF. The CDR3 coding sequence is TGTGCCAGCAGTGAATCAGGGGGGAGGTCCTACAATGAGCAGTTCTTC.

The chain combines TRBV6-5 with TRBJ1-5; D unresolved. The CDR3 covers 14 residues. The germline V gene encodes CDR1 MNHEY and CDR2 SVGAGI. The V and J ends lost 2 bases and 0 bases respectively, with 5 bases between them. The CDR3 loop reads CASSYDNSNQPQHF. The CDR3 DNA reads TGTGCCAGCAGTTACGACAATAGCAATCAGCCCCAGCATTTT.

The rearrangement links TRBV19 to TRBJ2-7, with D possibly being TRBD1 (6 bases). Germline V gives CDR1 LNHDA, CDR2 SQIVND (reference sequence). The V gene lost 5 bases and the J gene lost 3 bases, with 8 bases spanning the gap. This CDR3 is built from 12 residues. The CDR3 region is CASSRTDYEQYF. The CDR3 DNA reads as TGTGCCAGTAGTCGGACAGACTACGAGCAGTACTTC.

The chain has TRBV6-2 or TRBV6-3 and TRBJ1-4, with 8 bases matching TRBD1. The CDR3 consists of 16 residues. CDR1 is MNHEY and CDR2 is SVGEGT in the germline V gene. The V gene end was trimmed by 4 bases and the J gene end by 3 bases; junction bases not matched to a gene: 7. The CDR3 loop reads CASSSAGGAANEKLFF. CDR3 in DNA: TGTGCCAGCAGTTCCGCAGGGGGCGCGGCTAATGAAAAACTGTTTTTT.

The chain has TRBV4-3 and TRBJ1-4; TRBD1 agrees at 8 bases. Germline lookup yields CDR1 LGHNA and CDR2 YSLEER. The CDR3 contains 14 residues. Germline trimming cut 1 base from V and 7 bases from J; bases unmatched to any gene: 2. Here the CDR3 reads CASSQGQGPEKLFF. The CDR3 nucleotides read TGCGCCAGCAGCCAAGGACAGGGGCCTGAAAAACTGTTTTTT.

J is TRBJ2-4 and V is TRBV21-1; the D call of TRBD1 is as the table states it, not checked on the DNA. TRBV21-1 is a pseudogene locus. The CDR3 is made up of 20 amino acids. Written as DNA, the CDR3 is TGTGCCAGCAGCAAAATTCGGAGGGGGCCTCCAATTTTAGCCAAAAACATTCAGTACTTC. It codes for CASSKIRRGPPILAKNIQYF.

The CDR3 reads CASSQASGFHNEQFF. Written as DNA, the CDR3 is TGCGCCAGCAGCCAAGCCAGCGGGTTTCACAATGAGCAGTTCTTC. The chain employs TRBV4-3 and TRBJ2-1, with a possible D match to TRBD2 (6 bases). V lost 1 base to trimming and J lost 5 bases, with 12 bases between them. Germline CDR1 reads LGHNA; CDR2 reads YSLEER. CDR3 size: 15 residues.

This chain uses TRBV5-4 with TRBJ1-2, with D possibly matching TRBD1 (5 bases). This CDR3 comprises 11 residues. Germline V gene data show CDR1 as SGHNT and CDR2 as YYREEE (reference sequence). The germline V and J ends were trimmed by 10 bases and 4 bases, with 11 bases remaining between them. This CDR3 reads CAGGFGYGYTF. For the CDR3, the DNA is TGTGCCGGGGGGTTCGGCTATGGCTACACCTTC.

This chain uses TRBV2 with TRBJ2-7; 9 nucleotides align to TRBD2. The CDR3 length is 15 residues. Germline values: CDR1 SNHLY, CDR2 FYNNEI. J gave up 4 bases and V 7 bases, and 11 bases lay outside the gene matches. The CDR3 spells CASTHGGGGGYEQYF. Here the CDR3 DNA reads TGTGCCAGCACGCATGGCGGCGGGGGGGGGTACGAGCAGTACTTC.